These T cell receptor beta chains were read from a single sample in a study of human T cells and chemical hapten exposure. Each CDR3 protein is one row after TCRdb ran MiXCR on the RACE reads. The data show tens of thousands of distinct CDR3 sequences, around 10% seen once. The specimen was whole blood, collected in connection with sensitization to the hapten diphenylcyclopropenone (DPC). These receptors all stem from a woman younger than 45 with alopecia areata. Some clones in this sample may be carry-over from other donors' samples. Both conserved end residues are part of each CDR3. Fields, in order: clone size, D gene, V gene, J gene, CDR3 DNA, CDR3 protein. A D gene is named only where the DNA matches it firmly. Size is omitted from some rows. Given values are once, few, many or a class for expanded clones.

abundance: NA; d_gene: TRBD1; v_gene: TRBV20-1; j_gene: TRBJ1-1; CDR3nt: TGCAGTGCCCGTGGACAGGGCGGCAACACTGAAGCTTTCTTT; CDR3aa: CSARGQGGNTEAFF
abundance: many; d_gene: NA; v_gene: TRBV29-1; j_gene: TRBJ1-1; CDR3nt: TGCAGCGTGGGAAACCTTGAAGCTTTCTTT; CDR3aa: CSVGNLEAFF
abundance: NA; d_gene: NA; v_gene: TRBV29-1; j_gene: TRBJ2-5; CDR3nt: TGCAGCGTTGGGGGTGACCCCACCAACTGGGAGACCCAGTACTTC; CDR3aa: CSVGGDPTNWETQYF
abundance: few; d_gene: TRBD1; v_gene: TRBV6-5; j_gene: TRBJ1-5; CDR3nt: TGTGCCAGCAGGGCCGGGACAGGGGGCAGGCTTAGTCAGCCCCAGCATTTT; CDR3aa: CASRAGTGGRLSQPQHF
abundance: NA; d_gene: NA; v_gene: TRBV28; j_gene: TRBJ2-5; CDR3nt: TGTGCCAGCAGTCCTAGGGTGGCCAACCAAGAGACCCAGTACTTC; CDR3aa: CASSPRVANQETQYF
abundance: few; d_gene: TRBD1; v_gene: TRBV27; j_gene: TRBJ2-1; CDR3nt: TGTGCCAGCAGTTGGGACAGGGCCAATGAGCAGTTCTTC; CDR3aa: CASSWDRANEQFF
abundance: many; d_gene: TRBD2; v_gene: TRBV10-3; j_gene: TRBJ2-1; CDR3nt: TGTGCCATCAAATCAGCGGGAGCAACGGATGAGCAGTTCTTC; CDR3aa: CAIKSAGATDEQFF
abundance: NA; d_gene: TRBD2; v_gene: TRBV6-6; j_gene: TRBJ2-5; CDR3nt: TGTGCCAGCAGTTACGCGGGGGAGGAGACCCAGTACTTC; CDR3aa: CASSYAGEETQYF
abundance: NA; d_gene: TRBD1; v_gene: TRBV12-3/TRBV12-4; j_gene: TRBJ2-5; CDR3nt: TGTGCCAGCAGTTTTCGCAGGGGGTCGGAGACCCAGTACTTC; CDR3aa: CASSFRRGSETQYF
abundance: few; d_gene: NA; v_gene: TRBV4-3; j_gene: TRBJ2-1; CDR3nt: TGCGCCAGCAGCCAAGGAGCTCTCTACAATGAGCAGTTCTTC; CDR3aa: CASSQGALYNEQFF
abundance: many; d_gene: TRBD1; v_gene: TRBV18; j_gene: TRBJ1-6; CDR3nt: TGTGCCAGCTCACCACTTTCGGGACAGGGAGAATCACCCCTCCACTTT; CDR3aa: CASSPLSGQGESPLHF